Following are 30 T cell receptor beta chains from one sample sequenced in a study of T cells in Graves' hyperthyroidism and ophthalmopathy. Authors of the study amplified TCR beta CDR3 regions from RNA transcripts. TCR CDR3 regions were first amplified by RT-PCR with HTBI primers. MiXCR was run by TCRdb on the multiplex PCR reads, yielding one entry per CDR3 protein. The sample has hundreds of thousands of distinct CDR3 sequences, about a sixth seen once. The sample consisted of blood. These TCRs come from a woman between 18 and 29 years old with Graves' hyperthyroidism that later progressed to Graves' ophthalmopathy.

The V call is TRBV28, the J call TRBJ2-7; 9 nucleotides line up with TRBD2. V trimming: 5 bases; J trimming: 6 bases; junction bases outside the gene matches: 11. The V gene's germline CDR1 is MDHEN and CDR2 SYDVKM. This CDR3 contains 15 residues. DNA of the CDR3: TGTGCCAGCAGTCCCCTAGCGGGAAACTTAGCCGAGCAGTACTTC. It codes for CASSPLAGNLAEQYF.

In this sample, this clonotype turned up a few times. V gene TRBV4-1 combines with J gene TRBJ2-7; D possibly corresponds to TRBD1 (5 bases). The CDR3 is 15 residues long. Germline V gene lookup returns CDR1 MGHRA and CDR2 YSYEKL. Trimming took off 0 bases at V and 2 bases at J, with 11 bases between the two ends. CDR3 nucleotides: TGCGCCAGCAGCCAAGATTGGGGCGTTACCTACGAGCAGTACTTC. Amino acid sequence: CASSQDWGVTYEQYF.

The table lists this clonotype with many counts. The rearrangement links TRBV11-2 to TRBJ2-2; no reliable D call. Between the trimmed V and J ends, which lost 1 base and 11 bases, there was a span of 14 bases. CDR3 size: 14 residues. Looked up from germline, CDR1 is SGHAT and CDR2 is FQNNGV. The CDR3 here is CASSLAIFPQELFF. The CDR3 DNA follows: TGTGCCAGCAGCTTAGCCATCTTCCCCCAAGAGCTGTTTTTT. The entire variable domain, with the rest obtained from reference TRBV11-2 and TRBJ2-2, is as follows: EAGVAQSPRYKIIEKRQSVAFWCNPISGHATLYWYQQILGQGPKLLIQFQNNGVVDDSQLPKDRFSAERLKGVDSTLKIQPAKLEDSAVYLCASSLAIFPQELFFGEGSRLTVL.

In this sample, this clonotype turned up a few times. The gene calls are TRBV7-3 and TRBJ2-1, with TRBD2 matching 10 bases. The CDR3 sequence is 16 residues long. Germline V lookup: CDR1 SGHTA, CDR2 FQGTGA. V shed 4 bases and J 3 bases; nucleotides not matched to a gene: 6. This CDR3 is CASSSSAGGGYNEQFF. CDR3 in DNA: TGTGCCAGCAGCTCCTCAGCGGGAGGGGGCTACAATGAGCAGTTCTTC. Filled out from reference TRBV7-3 and TRBJ2-1, the complete variable domain reads GAGVSQTPSNKVTEKGKYVELRCDPISGHTALYWYRQSLGQGPEFLIYFQGTGAADDSGLPNDRFFAVRPEGSVSTLKIQRTERGDSAVYLCASSSSAGGGYNEQFFGPGTRLTVL.

This rearrangement joins TRBV27 to TRBJ2-2; a possible D gene is TRBD1 (5 bases). The CDR3 is made up of 12 amino acids. Trimming cost V 3 bases and J 9 bases, with 8 bases left between them. CDR1 and CDR2 (germline): MNHEY, SMNVEV (reference sequence). The CDR3: CASSFRGRELFF. In DNA form, the CDR3 reads TGTGCCAGCAGTTTTAGGGGCCGGGAGCTGTTTTTT.

This clonotype occurred many times. The chain carries TRBV11-3 and TRBJ2-2; 7 nucleotides line up with TRBD1. V shed 5 bases and J 4 bases; nucleotides not matched to a gene: 7. The CDR3 spans 15 residues. Germline loops: CDR1 SGHNT, CDR2 YENEEA. CDR3: CASSPKQGRTGELFF. For the CDR3, the DNA is TGTGCCAGCAGCCCAAAACAGGGGCGCACCGGGGAGCTGTTTTTT.

This chain joins TRBV5-1 and TRBJ2-6; D perhaps matches TRBD1 (5 bases). Germline loops: CDR1 SGHRS, CDR2 YFSETQ. V shed 0 bases and J shed 0 bases, with 10 bases lying between them. The CDR3 covers 17 residues. CDR3 nucleotide sequence: TGCGCCAGCAGCTTGGGACAGTCATTCTCTGGGGCCAACGTCCTGACTTTC. It encodes CASSLGQSFSGANVLTF.

In its sample, this clonotype was seen many times. This chain uses TRBV27 with TRBJ2-1; possible D gene TRBD1, 7 bases. V was trimmed by 2 bases and J by 9 bases, leaving 11 bases between them. CDR1 and CDR2 (germline): MNHEY, SMNVEV (reference sequence). This CDR3 spans 13 amino acids. The DNA for the CDR3 is TGTGCCAGCAGTTTAGACCAGGGGGGTGAGCAGTTCTTC. The encoded protein is CASSLDQGGEQFF.

V gene TRBV28 combines with J gene TRBJ1-2; D might be TRBD1 (6 bases). This CDR3 comprises 12 residues. Trimming cost V 6 bases and J 7 bases, with 12 bases left between them. Looked up from germline, CDR1 is MDHEN and CDR2 is SYDVKM. The DNA for the CDR3 is TGTGCCAGCAGCTTGGGACAAGTTGGCTACACCTTC. It is translated as CASSLGQVGYTF.

This clonotype appeared many times. The V and J genes are TRBV29-1 and TRBJ2-1, with D perhaps assigned TRBD1 or TRBD2 (5 bases each). The CDR3 consists of 14 residues. V gave up 1 base and J gave up 5 bases, with 12 bases separating them. Germline-derived CDR1 and CDR2 are SQVTM and ANQGSEA. The CDR3 DNA follows: TGCAGCGTTGAAGGAGGGGTCCCTGACAATGAGCAGTTCTTC. It translates to CSVEGGVPDNEQFF.

This clonotype was seen repeatedly, ten times or more. CDR3 amino acids: CASSPSTGGDTEAFF. The CDR3 DNA reads as TGTGCCAGCTCACCTAGCACAGGGGGGGACACTGAAGCTTTCTTT. The chain recombines TRBV18 with TRBJ1-1; 8 bases are a match to TRBD1. Unmatched junction bases numbered 6, after V lost 3 bases and J lost 3 bases. The length of the CDR3 is 15 residues. Germline CDR1 KGHSH, CDR2 LQKENI.

This chain uses TRBV12-3 or TRBV12-4 with TRBJ2-2; D is uncertain. The V and J ends lost 10 bases and 0 bases respectively, with 9 bases between them. The CDR3 covers 13 residues. The CDR3 DNA sequence: TGTGCCACTAGGACGGCGAACACCGGGGAGCTGTTTTTT. It is translated as CATRTANTGELFF.

This clonotype came up many times. The chain links TRBV28 to TRBJ2-2, with no clear D. The V end lost 5 bases, the J end lost 2 bases, and 12 bases lay between the germline ends. The germline CDR1 and CDR2 sequences are MDHEN and SYDVKM. CDR3 size: 15 residues. CDR3 sequence: CASSQSQANTGELFF. The CDR3 region has the DNA TGTGCCAGCAGTCAATCCCAAGCCAACACCGGGGAGCTGTTTTTT.

Only a few counts were recorded for this clonotype. The genes are TRBV3-1 and TRBJ2-7; D remains ambiguous. The CDR3 sequence is 12 residues long. V was trimmed by 4 bases and J by 6 bases, leaving 10 bases between them. The germline CDR1 and CDR2 sequences are LGHDT and YNNKEL (reference sequence). The CDR3 is CASSRLTGEQYF. The CDR3 nucleotides read TGTGCCAGCAGCCGCCTGACCGGCGAGCAGTACTTC.

This clonotype was seen more than once but under ten times. V is TRBV20-1 and J is TRBJ2-7; possible D gene TRBD2, 6 bases. CDR3 size: 14 residues. The germline V gene encodes CDR1 DFQATT and CDR2 SNEGSKA (reference sequence). Between the trimmed V and J ends, which lost 3 bases and 2 bases, there was a span of 14 bases. CDR3: CSASRSGNPYEQYF. In DNA, the CDR3 is TGCAGTGCTAGCCGTAGCGGAAACCCCTACGAGCAGTACTTC.

This clonotype was counted only a few times. The CDR3, as DNA: TGTGCCAGCAGCCCAGCGGGAGGGCCTGGGGTGAGGGAGCAGTACTTC. Translation: CASSPAGGPGVREQYF. The chain recombines TRBV9 with TRBJ2-7; 10 bases map to TRBD2. The CDR3 is made up of 16 amino acids. Germline V gene data show CDR1 as SGDLS and CDR2 as YYNGEE. V lost 4 bases and J lost 7; bases outside the gene matches: 14.

This clonotype was observed a handful of times. This chain connects TRBV6-1 to TRBJ2-1, with 10 bases matching TRBD1. The CDR3 extends over 14 amino acids. The V and J ends lost 1 base and 8 bases, in that order; junction bases with no gene match: 2. Germline CDR1 reads MNHNS; CDR2 reads SASEGT. Here the CDR3 DNA reads TGTGCCAGCAGTGAAGGACAGGGGGCCTATGAGCAGTTCTTC. Protein: CASSEGQGAYEQFF.

This clonotype was detected ten times or more. The chain uses TRBV29-1 and TRBJ2-7, with 8 nucleotides matching TRBD1. J was trimmed by 5 bases and V by 7 bases; bases with no gene match: 10. CDR1 is SQVTM, CDR2 ANQGSEA, per germline. There are 13 residues in the CDR3. CDR3 in amino acids: CSAEGQAADEQYF. The CDR3 DNA is TGCAGCGCCGAGGGACAGGCCGCCGACGAGCAGTACTTC.

This clonotype was counted ten times or more. V usage is TRBV6-5 and J usage is TRBJ2-5, with TRBD2 identical over 9 bases. J lost 0 bases, V lost 0 bases, and 17 bases had no gene match. CDR3 length: 21 amino acids. CDR1 MNHEY and CDR2 SVGAGI come from the germline V gene. In nucleotides, the CDR3 is TGTGCCAGCAGTTACTCGCGTGAGACTAGCGGCCTTATATTGTACCAAGAGACCCAGTACTTC. It is translated as CASSYSRETSGLILYQETQYF.

This clonotype was observed a few times. The rearrangement joins TRBV28 to TRBJ1-4; 10 positions agree with TRBD1. From germline, CDR1 is MDHEN and CDR2 SYDVKM. Trimming at V came to 5 bases and at J to 0 bases, leaving 6 bases not matched to a gene. There are 17 residues in the CDR3. CDR3 sequence (DNA): TGTGCCAGCAGTCTACAGACAGGGGGCGCAACTAATGAAAAACTGTTTTTT. This translates into CASSLQTGGATNEKLFF.

This clonotype was seen a few times. One end of the junction does not line up with germline, which may come from a read error. V usage is TRBV28 and J usage is TRBJ2-7, with D perhaps matching TRBD1 (6 bases). The V gene's germline CDR1 is MDHEN and CDR2 SYDVKM. This CDR3 comprises 14 residues. The DNA for the CDR3 is TGTGCCAGCAGTCAAACAGGGAGCTCCTACGAGCGGTACTTC. Its translation is CASSQTGSSYERYF. Full variable domain (rest looked up from reference TRBV28 and TRBJ2-7): DVKVTQSSRYLVKRTGEKVFLECVQDMDHENMFWYRQDPGLGLRLIYFSYDVKMKEKGDIPEGYSVSREKKERFSLILESASTNQTSMYLCASSQTGSSYERYFGPGTRLTVT.

The chain has TRBV6-1 and TRBJ1-2; 7 bases fit TRBD1. Per the germline V gene, CDR1 is MNHNS and CDR2 is SASEGT. V dropped 2 bases and J dropped 12; count of bases not matched to a gene: 9. The CDR3 has 13 residues. Here the CDR3 DNA reads TGTGCCAGCAGTGAAAAGGGGGAGGGGGCGGACACCTTC. It translates to CASSEKGEGADTF.

This chain links TRBV7-9 with TRBJ2-2; a weak D match, TRBD1 (5 bases). Trimming took 5 bases from V and 7 from J, leaving 8 bases between them. The CDR3 loop spans 12 amino acids. Germline CDR1 is SEHNR and CDR2 is FQNEAQ (reference sequence). In nucleotides, the CDR3 is TGTGCCAGCAGCGAAGGGGACGGGGAGCTGTTTTTT. Encoded protein: CASSEGDGELFF. The whole variable domain, filled in from reference TRBV7-9 and TRBJ2-2, reads DTGVSQNPRHKITKRGQNVTFRCDPISEHNRLYWYRQTLGQGPEFLTYFQNEAQLEKSRLLSDRFSAERPKGSFSTLEIQRTEQGDSAMYLCASSEGDGELFFGEGSRLTVL.

The sample holds one count of this clonotype. Possible read error: a much larger clone is one base away. The chain recombines TRBV12-3 or TRBV12-4 with TRBJ1-1; 11 bases are a match to TRBD1. The length of the CDR3 is 17 residues. V shed 7 bases and J 0 bases; nucleotides not matched to a gene: 10. Written as DNA, the CDR3 is TGTGCCAGCACCCCCAGCGGGACAGGGGGGCTGAACACTGAAGCTTTCTTT. Translated, it gives CASTPSGTGGLNTEAFF.

This clonotype was counted at least ten times. The chain has TRBV12-3 or TRBV12-4 and TRBJ1-6; 9 bases are a match to TRBD1. V shed 2 bases, J shed 7 bases, and the junction held 9 bases outside the gene matches. The length of the CDR3 is 17 residues. The CDR3 here is CASSLRFWGQGNSPLHF. CDR3 in DNA: TGTGCCAGCAGTTTAAGGTTTTGGGGACAGGGAAATTCACCCCTCCACTTT.

This clonotype was recorded a few times. The J gene is TRBJ2-3, the V gene TRBV6-2 or TRBV6-3; D unclear. The CDR3 extends over 12 amino acids. Per the germline V gene, CDR1 is MNHEY and CDR2 is SVGEGT. With 2 bases removed from V and 4 bases from J, the gap between germline ends came to 4 bases. CDR3 loop: CASSYLSDTQYF. Here the CDR3 DNA reads TGTGCCAGCAGTTACCTGTCAGATACGCAGTATTTT.

This clonotype was counted many times. The rearrangement joins TRBV6-2 or TRBV6-3 to TRBJ2-3; D call uncertain. Looked up from germline, CDR1 is MNHEY and CDR2 is SVGEGT. The length of the CDR3 is 12 residues. Deletions cut 2 bases from V and 7 bases from J, with 7 bases between. CDR3 in amino acids: CASSYAENTQYF. The CDR3 nucleotides are TGTGCCAGCAGTTACGCAGAGAATACGCAGTATTTT.

This clonotype was found many times. This rearrangement joins TRBV20-1 to TRBJ1-1, with no clear D. In germline, CDR1 is DFQATT, CDR2 SNEGSKA (reference sequence). Trimming pared 3 bases from V and 0 bases from J, leaving 14 bases between. The CDR3 contains 15 residues. The CDR3, as DNA: TGCAGTGCTAGCTCTAGGGAGCGGGTGAACACTGAAGCTTTCTTT. It encodes CSASSRERVNTEAFF.

Note on this clonotype: This clone may be a read error of a much larger clone one base away. Because the CDR3 is missing its conserved closing phenylalanine or tryptophan, this is likely a read error. V gene TRBV5-5 combines with J gene TRBJ2-1; 9 bases line up with TRBD2. CDR3 size: 14 residues. Trimming took 3 bases from V and 4 from J; bases not matched to a gene: 2. Looked up from germline, CDR1 is SGHKS and CDR2 is YYEKEE (reference sequence). This chain's CDR3 is CASSWGLAYNEQFL. The CDR3 nucleotides read TGTGCCAGCAGCTGGGGACTAGCTTACAATGAGCAGTTCCTC.

CDR3 DNA sequence: TGTGCCAGCAGCGTAGAAGGGCCAAATACGCAGTATTTT. It encodes CASSVEGPNTQYF. This sequence joins TRBV9 and TRBJ2-3; D is undetermined. The germline CDR1 and CDR2 sequences are SGDLS and YYNGEE. The ends were cut back, 0 bases at V and 7 bases at J, with 9 bases in the middle. The CDR3 totals 13 residues. The full variable domain, its missing parts supplied by reference TRBV9 and TRBJ2-3, is DSGVTQTPKHLITATGQRVTLRCSPRSGDLSVYWYQQSLDQGLQFLIQYYNGEERAKGNILERFSAQQFPDLHSELNLSSLELGDSALYFCASSVEGPNTQYFGPGTRLTVL.